These 17 T cell receptor beta chains were all obtained from the same sample, sequenced in a study of shared clonotypes between healthy human individuals. TCRdb's copy holds only in-frame clones and misses some; the assay was immunoSEQ multiplex PCR. The repertoire consists of about 2,500,000 clones, with around nine tenths occurring once and the leading ten covering about 0.13%. Sequenced: naive CD4+ T cells sorted from blood. Subset described: CD45RA+ positively selected. These receptors came from a man aged 18 to 29 in good health.

As for this clone: The identical CDR3 is also encoded by other nucleotide sequences in the sample. The V and J genes are TRBV10-3 and TRBJ1-1, with 8 positions matching TRBD1. V shed 4 bases, J shed 1 base, and the junction held 5 bases outside the gene matches. The length of the CDR3 is 15 residues. Germline V gene sequence: CDR1 ENHRY, CDR2 SYGVKD. CDR3 in DNA: TGTGCCATCAGTGCCAGCGGGACAGGGAACACTGAAGCTTTCTTT. It encodes CAISASGTGNTEAFF.

This clone was detected once. V gene TRBV19 combines with J gene TRBJ1-4, with unresolved D. V was trimmed by 5 bases and J by 2 bases, leaving 15 bases between them. CDR1 LNHDA and CDR2 SQIVND come from the germline V gene (reference sequence). This CDR3 contains 16 residues. CDR3 sequence (DNA): TGTGCCAGTAGTGTCGCCGCTCTAGGGACTAATGAAAAACTGTTTTTT. This codes for CASSVAALGTNEKLFF.

The sample holds a few counts of this clone. The rearrangement links TRBV7-2 to TRBJ1-5, with 8 nucleotides matching TRBD1. Germline V gene data show CDR1 as SGHTA and CDR2 as FQGNSA. This CDR3 has 16 amino acids. The V and J ends lost 0 bases and 6 bases, in that order; junction bases with no gene match: 7. The CDR3 nucleotides read TGTGCCAGCAGCTTAGCCTGGACAGGGTCAGGTCAGCCCCAGCATTTT. This codes for CASSLAWTGSGQPQHF.

The V call is TRBV19, the J call TRBJ2-2; 16 nucleotides align to TRBD2. Germline lookup yields CDR1 LNHDA and CDR2 SQIVND (reference sequence). This CDR3 is built from 18 residues. V trimming: 9 bases; J trimming: 3 bases; junction bases outside the gene matches: 10. The CDR3 sequence: CASLPGLAGGWHTGELFF. The CDR3 nucleotides read TGTGCCAGCCTGCCGGGACTAGCGGGAGGGTGGCACACCGGGGAGCTGTTTTTT.

Comments on this clone: As the CDR3 is not closed by the conserved phenylalanine or tryptophan, this likely results from a read error. The DNA is left out, because the CDR3 cannot be placed on it with certainty; the CDR3 is given as TCRdb lists it. The chain joins TRBV6-6 to TRBJ1-6. The V gene's germline CDR1 is MNHNY and CDR2 SVGAGI (reference sequence). The CDR3 is 10 amino acids long, termini counted. Here the CDR3 reads CASSYSPMNL.

The chain joins TRBV6-6 to TRBJ1-2; TRBD1 might be the D (6 bases). In germline, CDR1 is MNHNY, CDR2 SVGAGI (reference sequence). The CDR3 loop spans 15 amino acids. Trimming pared 0 bases from V and 8 bases from J, leaving 16 bases between. Written as DNA, the CDR3 is TGTGCCAGCAGTTACTCCGTCCAGGGGAATAAGGGCTACACCTTC. Translating gives CASSYSVQGNKGYTF.

V gene TRBV7-2 combines with J gene TRBJ2-7; 8 nucleotides agree with TRBD1. Germline V lookup: CDR1 SGHTA, CDR2 FQGNSA. The CDR3 runs to 16 residues. Unmatched junction bases numbered 13, after V lost 5 bases and J lost 4 bases. CDR3 loop: CASSPGQGGFVYEQYF. The CDR3 nucleotides read TGTGCCAGCAGCCCCGGACAGGGAGGATTTGTGTACGAGCAGTACTTC.

The chain joins TRBV28 to TRBJ2-1, with D possibly matching TRBD1 (5 bases). Germline V lookup: CDR1 MDHEN, CDR2 SYDVKM. Trimming took 5 bases from V and 5 from J, leaving 10 bases between them. This CDR3 contains 13 residues. Written as DNA, the CDR3 is TGTGCCAGCAGTGGATGGGGCAACAATGAGCAGTTCTTC. It codes for CASSGWGNNEQFF.

This clone came up a few times. This same CDR3 is encoded by further DNA sequences in the sample. The chain has TRBV5-1 and TRBJ1-5; D uncertain. V lost 0 bases and J lost 4, with 5 bases in between. Germline V gene sequence: CDR1 SGHRS, CDR2 YFSETQ. This CDR3 is 13 amino acids long. DNA of the CDR3: TGCGCCAGCAGCTTGGAGCTGAATCAGCCCCAGCATTTT. Translation gives CASSLELNQPQHF. The entire variable domain, with the rest obtained from reference TRBV5-1 and TRBJ1-5, is as follows: KAGVTQTPRYLIKTRGQQVTLSCSPISGHRSVSWYQQTPGQGLQFLFEYFSETQRNKGNFPGRFSGRQFSNSRSEMNVSTLELGDSALYLCASSLELNQPQHFGDGTRLSIL.

The V call is TRBV5-4, the J call TRBJ1-2; 7 bases match TRBD1. This CDR3 spans 15 amino acids. Germline CDR1 reads SGHNT; CDR2 reads YYREEE (reference sequence). Trimming cost V 3 bases and J 1 base; bases outside gene matches: 6. CDR3 coding DNA: TGTGCCAGCAGCTCGGGAGGGACAGTTAACTATGGCTACACCTTC. Protein: CASSSGGTVNYGYTF.

This sequence joins TRBV11-2 and TRBJ2-3, with D unclear. The germline V and J ends were trimmed by 3 bases and 4 bases, with 14 bases remaining between them. Germline CDR1 reads SGHAT; CDR2 reads FQNNGV. This CDR3 region has 15 residues. CDR3 sequence (DNA): TGTGCCAGCAGCTTTGATGGTGCTCTCGCAGATACGCAGTATTTT. Translation gives CASSFDGALADTQYF.

A word on this clone: This same CDR3 is encoded by further DNA sequences in the sample. This chain joins TRBV6-5 and TRBJ2-7; 10 bases align to TRBD1. V shed 6 bases and J 2 bases; nucleotides not matched to a gene: 4. CDR1 and CDR2 from the germline V gene are MNHEY and SVGAGI. CDR3 length equals 14 residues. In DNA, the CDR3 is TGTGCCAGCAGCTCCGACAGGGGGCCCTACGAGCAGTACTTC. The encoded protein is CASSSDRGPYEQYF.

On this clone itself: Different DNA sequences within this sample yield the same CDR3. The chain is built from TRBV7-2 and TRBJ2-7, with D hard to call. The CDR3 extends over 13 amino acids. Germline CDR1 is SGHTA and CDR2 is FQGNSA. V lost 0 bases to trimming and J lost 0 bases, with 3 bases between them. CDR3 region: CASSLANSYEQYF. In DNA, the CDR3 is TGTGCCAGCAGCTTAGCGAACTCCTACGAGCAGTACTTC.

The rearrangement links TRBV5-4 to TRBJ1-6; TRBD1 aligns across 7 bases. After removal of 3 bases from V and 4 bases from J, the junction contained 7 bases not matched to a gene. Looked up from germline, CDR1 is SGHNT and CDR2 is YYREEE (reference sequence). CDR3 length: 16 amino acids. CDR3 protein: CASSSAGTDYNSPLHF. CDR3 in DNA: TGTGCCAGCAGCTCCGCCGGGACAGATTATAATTCACCCCTCCACTTT.

This chain joins TRBV2 and TRBJ2-1, with D unresolved. The CDR3 consists of 11 residues. Germline V gene data show CDR1 as SNHLY and CDR2 as FYNNEI. V lost 1 base, J lost 12 bases, and 7 bases lay in between. DNA of the CDR3: TGTGCCAGCAGTGAAGGATACGGGCAGTTCTTC. Translated: CASSEGYGQFF. Full variable domain (outside the CDR3, taken from reference TRBV2 and TRBJ2-1): EPEVTQTPSHQVTQMGQEVILRCVPISNHLYFYWYRQILGQKVEFLVSFYNNEISEKSEIFDDQFSVERPDGSNFTLKIRSTKLEDSAMYFCASSEGYGQFFGPGTRLTVL.

In its sample, this clone was seen once. The rearrangement uses TRBV2 and TRBJ2-5; D perhaps matches TRBD2 (7 bases). V was trimmed by 2 bases and J by 11 bases, leaving 18 bases between them. There are 14 residues in the CDR3. CDR1 and CDR2 from the germline V gene are SNHLY and FYNNEI. As DNA, the CDR3 is TGTGCCAGCAGTGAAATCACGAAGGGGGGGCAGCAGTACTTC. It encodes CASSEITKGGQQYF.

The genes are TRBV27 and TRBJ2-1, with 9 bases aligning to TRBD2. V was clipped by 7 bases and J by 2 bases; unmatched bases: 9. The CDR3 loop spans 16 amino acids. The germline gives CDR1 MNHEY, CDR2 SMNVEV (reference sequence). CDR3 region: CASTSPGGRAYNEQFF. As DNA, the CDR3 is TGTGCCAGCACCTCCCCGGGCGGGAGGGCCTACAATGAGCAGTTCTTC.